This entry is about one T cell receptor beta chain. Its specificity is unknown. Clones were read by immunoSEQ multiplex PCR, and TCRdb kept only the in-frame ones, dropping some. The sample lists over 150,000 clones; about 88% were seen once. This record belongs to a study of T cell responses to AZD1222 COVID-19 vaccine. Study results and limitations: Reports indicate that nearly half of spike-specific TCRs are directed at unmutated variant regions. No repertoire was sampled before or during the peak T cell response, only after it.

This CDR3 is 16 amino acids long. V was pared by 1 base and J by 0 bases, with 13 bases between. Germline CDR1 and CDR2: SGDLS and YYNGEE. Sample: peripheral blood, taken on day 0 of AZD1222 vaccination. This clonotype was obtained from an adult in good health. The chain couples TRBV9 to TRBJ1-1; D is uncertain. The CDR3 sequence is CASSVYGNPLNTEAFF. DNA of the CDR3: TGTGCCAGCAGCGTATACGGCAACCCCTTGAACACTGAAGCTTTCTTT.